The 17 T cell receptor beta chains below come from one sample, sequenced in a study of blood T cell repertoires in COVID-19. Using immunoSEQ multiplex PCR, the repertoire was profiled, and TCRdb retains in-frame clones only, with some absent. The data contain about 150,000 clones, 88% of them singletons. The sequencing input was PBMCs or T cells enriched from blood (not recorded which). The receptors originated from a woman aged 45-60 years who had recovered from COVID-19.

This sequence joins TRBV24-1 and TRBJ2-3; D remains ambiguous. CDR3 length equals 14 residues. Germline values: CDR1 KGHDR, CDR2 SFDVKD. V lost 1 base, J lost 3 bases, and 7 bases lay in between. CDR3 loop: CATSDFSGTDTQYF. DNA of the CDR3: TGTGCCACCAGTGATTTCTCCGGGACAGATACGCAGTATTTT.

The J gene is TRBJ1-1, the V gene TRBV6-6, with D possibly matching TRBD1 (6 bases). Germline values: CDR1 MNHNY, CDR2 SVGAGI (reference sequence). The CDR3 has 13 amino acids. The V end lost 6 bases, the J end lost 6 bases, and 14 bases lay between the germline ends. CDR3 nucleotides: TGTGCCAGCAGAGCTACAGGGAATTCTGAAGCTTTCTTT. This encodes CASRATGNSEAFF.

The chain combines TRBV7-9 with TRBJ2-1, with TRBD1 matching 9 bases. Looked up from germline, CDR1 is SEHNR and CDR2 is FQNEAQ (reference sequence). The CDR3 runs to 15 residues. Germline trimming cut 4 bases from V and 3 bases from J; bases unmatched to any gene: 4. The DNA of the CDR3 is TGTGCCAGCAGCTCGGGACAGGGCGACTACAATGAGCAGTTCTTC. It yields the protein CASSSGQGDYNEQFF.

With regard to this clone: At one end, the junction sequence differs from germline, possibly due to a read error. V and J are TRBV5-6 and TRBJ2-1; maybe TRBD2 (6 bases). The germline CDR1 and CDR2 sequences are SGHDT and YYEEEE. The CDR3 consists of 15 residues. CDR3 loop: CASSLFRGSYYEQFF. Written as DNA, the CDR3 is TGTGCCAGCAGCTTATTCCGGGGGAGCTACTATGAGCAGTTCTTC.

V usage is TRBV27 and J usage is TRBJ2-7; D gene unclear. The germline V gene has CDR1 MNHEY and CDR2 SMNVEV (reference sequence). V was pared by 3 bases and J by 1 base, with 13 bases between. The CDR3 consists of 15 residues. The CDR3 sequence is CASSFFRILSYEQYF. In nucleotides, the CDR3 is TGTGCCAGCAGTTTCTTCAGGATCTTATCCTACGAGCAGTACTTC.

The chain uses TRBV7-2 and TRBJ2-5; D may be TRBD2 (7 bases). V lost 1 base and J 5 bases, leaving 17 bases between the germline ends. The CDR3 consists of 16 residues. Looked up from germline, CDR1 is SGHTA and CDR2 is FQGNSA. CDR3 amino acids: CASSLDGGGAIETQYF. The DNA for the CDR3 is TGTGCCAGCAGCTTAGACGGTGGGGGGGCTATCGAGACCCAGTACTTC.

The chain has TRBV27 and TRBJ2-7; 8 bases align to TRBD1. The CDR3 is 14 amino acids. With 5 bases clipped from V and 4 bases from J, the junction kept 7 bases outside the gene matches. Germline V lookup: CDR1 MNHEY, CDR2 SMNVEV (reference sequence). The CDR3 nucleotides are TGTGCCAGCAGTAGGGACAGGCCCCCTTACGAGCAGTACTTC. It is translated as CASSRDRPPYEQYF.

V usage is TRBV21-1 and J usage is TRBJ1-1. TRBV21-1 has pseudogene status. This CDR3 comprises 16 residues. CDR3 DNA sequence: TGTGCCAGCAGCAAAGAAGGGGGGGCGGCGGGTACTGAAGCTTTCTTT. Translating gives CASSKEGGAAGTEAFF.

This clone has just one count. For the CDR3, the DNA is TGTGCCAGCAGTCCGACTAGCGGGGATGCAGATACGCAGTATTTT. As protein: CASSPTSGDADTQYF. The J gene is TRBJ2-3, the V gene TRBV2; 11 nucleotides match TRBD2. Germline loops: CDR1 SNHLY, CDR2 FYNNEI. After removal of 5 bases from V and 4 bases from J, the junction contained 5 bases not matched to a gene. The CDR3 sequence is 15 residues long.

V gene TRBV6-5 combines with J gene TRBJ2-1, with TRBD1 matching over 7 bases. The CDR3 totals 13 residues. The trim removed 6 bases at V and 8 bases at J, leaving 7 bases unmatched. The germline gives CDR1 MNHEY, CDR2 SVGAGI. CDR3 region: CASSGTATHEQFF. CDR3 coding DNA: TGTGCCAGCAGCGGGACAGCTACACATGAGCAGTTCTTC.

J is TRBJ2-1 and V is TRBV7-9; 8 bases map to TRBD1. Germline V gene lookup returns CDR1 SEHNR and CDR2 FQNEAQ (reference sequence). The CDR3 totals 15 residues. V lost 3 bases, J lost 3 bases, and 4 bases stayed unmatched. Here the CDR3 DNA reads TGTGCCAGCAGCTTTACAGGGGGTCTCTACAATGAGCAGTTCTTC. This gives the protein CASSFTGGLYNEQFF.

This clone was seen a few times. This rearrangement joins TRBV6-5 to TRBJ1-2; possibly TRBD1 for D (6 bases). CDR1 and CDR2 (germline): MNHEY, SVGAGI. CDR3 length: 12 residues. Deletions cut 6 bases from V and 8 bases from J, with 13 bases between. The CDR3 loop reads CASSRSGVGYTF. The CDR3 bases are TGTGCCAGCAGCCGATCAGGGGTCGGCTACACCTTC.

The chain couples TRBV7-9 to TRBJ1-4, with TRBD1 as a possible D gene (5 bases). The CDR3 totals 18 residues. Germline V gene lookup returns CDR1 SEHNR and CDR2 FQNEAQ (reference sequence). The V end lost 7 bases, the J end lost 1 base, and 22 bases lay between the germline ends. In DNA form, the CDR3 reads TGTGCCAGCACCACCGGGCGGCAGGGTTTCGGAACTAATGAAAAACTGTTTTTT. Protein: CASTTGRQGFGTNEKLFF.

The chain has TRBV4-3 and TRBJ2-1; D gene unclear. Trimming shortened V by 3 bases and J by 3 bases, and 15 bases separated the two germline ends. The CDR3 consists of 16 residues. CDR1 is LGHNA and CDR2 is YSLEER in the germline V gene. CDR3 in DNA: TGCGCCAGCAGCCAGGAGCCCCTTCCAGACTACAATGAGCAGTTCTTC. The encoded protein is CASSQEPLPDYNEQFF.

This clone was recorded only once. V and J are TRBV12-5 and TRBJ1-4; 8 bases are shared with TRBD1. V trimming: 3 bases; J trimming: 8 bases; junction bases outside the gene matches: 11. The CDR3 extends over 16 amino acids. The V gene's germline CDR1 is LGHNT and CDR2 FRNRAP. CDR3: CASGFVTGGNLEKLFF. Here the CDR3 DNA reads TGTGCTAGTGGTTTCGTAACAGGGGGTAACCTCGAAAAACTGTTTTTT. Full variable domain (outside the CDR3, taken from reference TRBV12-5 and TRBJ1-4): DARVTQTPRHKVTEMGQEVTMRCQPILGHNTVFWYRQTMMQGLELLAYFRNRAPLDDSGMPKDRFSAEMPDATLATLKIQPSEPRDSAVYFCASGFVTGGNLEKLFFGSGTQLSVL.

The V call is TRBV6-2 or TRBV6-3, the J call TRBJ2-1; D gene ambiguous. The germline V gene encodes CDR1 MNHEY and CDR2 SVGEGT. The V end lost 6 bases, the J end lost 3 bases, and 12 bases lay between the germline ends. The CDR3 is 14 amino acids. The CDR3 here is CASSLRRYYNEQFF. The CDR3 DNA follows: TGTGCCAGCAGCTTGCGGCGGTACTACAATGAGCAGTTCTTC.

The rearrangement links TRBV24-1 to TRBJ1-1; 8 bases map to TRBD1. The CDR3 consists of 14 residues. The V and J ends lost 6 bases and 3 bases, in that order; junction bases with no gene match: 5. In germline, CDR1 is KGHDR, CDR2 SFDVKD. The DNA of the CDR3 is TGTGCCACCAGTCCCAGGGGGCAAGACACTGAAGCTTTCTTT. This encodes CATSPRGQDTEAFF.